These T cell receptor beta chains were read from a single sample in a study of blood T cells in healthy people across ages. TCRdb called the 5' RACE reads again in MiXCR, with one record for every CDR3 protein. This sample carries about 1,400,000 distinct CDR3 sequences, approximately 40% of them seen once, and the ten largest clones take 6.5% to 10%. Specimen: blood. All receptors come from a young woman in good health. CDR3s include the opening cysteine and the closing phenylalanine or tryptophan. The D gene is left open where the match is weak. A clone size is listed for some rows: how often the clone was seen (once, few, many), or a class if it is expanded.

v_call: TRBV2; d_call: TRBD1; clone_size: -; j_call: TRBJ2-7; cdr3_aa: CASGRGQGSYEQYF
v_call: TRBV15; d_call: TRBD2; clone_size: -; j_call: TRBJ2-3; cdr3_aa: CATSSGGLAGGETQYF
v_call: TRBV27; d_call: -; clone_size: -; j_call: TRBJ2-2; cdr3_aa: CASRRKYLGMYTGELFF
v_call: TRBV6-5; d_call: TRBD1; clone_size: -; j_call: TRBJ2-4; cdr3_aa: CASKGANKNIQYF
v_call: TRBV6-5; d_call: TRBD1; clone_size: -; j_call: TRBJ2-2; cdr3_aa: CASSYSMQGAGELFF
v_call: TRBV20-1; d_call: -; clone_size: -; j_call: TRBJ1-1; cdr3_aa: CSARDDHTMNTEAFF
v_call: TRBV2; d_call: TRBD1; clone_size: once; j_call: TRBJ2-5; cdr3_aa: CASSSPSDRVEETQYF
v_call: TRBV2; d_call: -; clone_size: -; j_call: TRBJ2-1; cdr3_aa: CAIEAVSYNEQFF
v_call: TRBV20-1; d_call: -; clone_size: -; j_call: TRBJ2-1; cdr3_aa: CSARDPDRLGVEQFF
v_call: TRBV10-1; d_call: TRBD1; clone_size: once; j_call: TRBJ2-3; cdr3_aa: CASSESGQGGYTQYF